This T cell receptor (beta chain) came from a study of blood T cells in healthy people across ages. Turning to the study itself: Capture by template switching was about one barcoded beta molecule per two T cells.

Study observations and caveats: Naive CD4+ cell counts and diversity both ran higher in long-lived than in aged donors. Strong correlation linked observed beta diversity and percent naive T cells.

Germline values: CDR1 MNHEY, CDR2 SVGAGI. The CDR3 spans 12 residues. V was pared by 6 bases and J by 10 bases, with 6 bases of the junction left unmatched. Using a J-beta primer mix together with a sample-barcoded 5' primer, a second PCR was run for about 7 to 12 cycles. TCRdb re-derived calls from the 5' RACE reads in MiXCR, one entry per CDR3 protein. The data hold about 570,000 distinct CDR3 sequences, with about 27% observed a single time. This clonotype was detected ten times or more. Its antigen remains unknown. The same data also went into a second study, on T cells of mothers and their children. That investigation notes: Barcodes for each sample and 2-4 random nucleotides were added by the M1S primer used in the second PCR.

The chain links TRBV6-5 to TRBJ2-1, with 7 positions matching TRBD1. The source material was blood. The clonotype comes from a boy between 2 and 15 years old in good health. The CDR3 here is CASSPDREEQFF. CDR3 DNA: TGTGCCAGCAGCCCTGACAGGGAGGAGCAGTTCTTC.